These 26 T cell receptor beta chains share one sample of origin, sequenced in a study of T cells in Graves' hyperthyroidism and ophthalmopathy. Regions amplified from RNA transcripts were the TCR beta CDR3 regions. Carried out on the TCR CDR3, a first-round RT-PCR used the HTBI primer set. MiXCR, run by TCRdb on the multiplex PCR reads, gives a single entry per CDR3 protein. The sample gives 560,000 or so distinct CDR3 sequences, about 20% of which show up once; over 45% is in the top ten. The sequencing sample was made of blood. These receptors originate from a middle-aged man with Graves' ophthalmopathy.

This clonotype has only a few counts. The V gene is TRBV12-3 or TRBV12-4, the J gene TRBJ1-3; no firm D call. The CDR3 contains 15 residues. Trimming shortened V by 3 bases and J by 4 bases, and 13 bases separated the two germline ends. The CDR3 region has the DNA TGTGCCAGCAGTTTTCTAGAGGGTCGCGGAAACACCATATATTTT. It is translated as CASSFLEGRGNTIYF.

In its sample, this clonotype was seen many times. Here the CDR3 DNA reads TGTGCCAGCAGCAAACAGGGGTACGGCTACACCTTC. Translating gives CASSKQGYGYTF. The chain uses TRBV3-1 and TRBJ1-2, with 7 bases that match TRBD1. The germline V gene has CDR1 LGHDT and CDR2 YNNKEL (reference sequence). With 5 bases clipped from V and 8 bases from J, the junction kept 5 bases outside the gene matches. The CDR3 has 12 amino acids.

The rearrangement uses TRBV4-1 and TRBJ1-1; D is possibly TRBD1 (5 bases). Germline lookup yields CDR1 MGHRA and CDR2 YSYEKL. The CDR3 sequence is 15 residues long. Trimming took 3 bases from V and 7 from J, leaving 18 bases between them. The CDR3 nucleotides read TGCGCCAGCAGCCAGTCTAGCAGGGACTTTCGTGAAGCTTTCTTT. Its protein product is CASSQSSRDFREAFF.

Concerning this clonotype: A much larger clonotype is one base distant, so this may be a read error. This sequence joins TRBV6-5 and TRBJ2-7; D is unclear. CDR1 and CDR2 (germline): MNHEY, SVGAGI. This CDR3 is 15 amino acids long. In DNA, the CDR3 is TGTGCCAGCAGTTATACCGGGCCCACCACTTACGAGCAGAACTTC. Encoded protein: CASSYTGPTTYEQNF.

The gene calls are TRBV2 and TRBJ1-4, with TRBD1 matching 8 bases. This CDR3 has 12 residues. Germline lookup yields CDR1 SNHLY and CDR2 FYNNEI. The trim removed 11 bases at V and 7 bases at J, leaving 6 bases unmatched. CDR3 protein: CAGSGQGEKLFF. CDR3 nucleotide sequence: TGTGCCGGTTCAGGACAGGGTGAAAAACTGTTTTTT.

The CDR3 protein is CASCLGGTYNEQFF. The CDR3 DNA follows: TGTGCCAGCTGCCTAGGGGGTACCTACAATGAGCAGTTCTTC. The V call is TRBV12-3 or TRBV12-4, the J call TRBJ2-1, with a weak D call TRBD1 (6 bases). The V end was cut by 8 bases, the J end by 2 bases, with 13 bases between. The CDR3 is 14 residues long.

This clonotype was seen repeatedly, ten times or more. The V gene is TRBV24-1, the J gene TRBJ1-2, with D unresolved. V lost 9 bases, J lost 0 bases, and 16 bases lay in between. This CDR3 spans 15 amino acids. Germline V gene lookup returns CDR1 KGHDR and CDR2 SFDVKD. The CDR3 spells CATSFGYGPNYGYTF. The DNA for the CDR3 is TGTGCCACCTCCTTTGGTTACGGACCTAACTATGGCTACACCTTC.

The genes are TRBV19 and TRBJ2-3; 10 positions match TRBD2. The germline V gene encodes CDR1 LNHDA and CDR2 SQIVND (reference sequence). V shed 8 bases, J shed 4 bases, and the junction held 12 bases outside the gene matches. This CDR3 region has 16 residues. The CDR3 protein is CASPSGRARVPDTQYF. CDR3 DNA: TGTGCCAGTCCCAGCGGGAGGGCCCGAGTGCCAGATACGCAGTATTTT.

Ten or more counts support this clonotype. The chain uses TRBV27 and TRBJ2-7; TRBD1 might be the D (5 bases). Trimming removed 2 bases from V and 2 bases from J, with 7 bases in between. CDR3 length: 13 residues. CDR1 and CDR2 from the germline V gene are MNHEY and SMNVEV (reference sequence). The CDR3: CASSLGRAYEQYF. The CDR3, as DNA: TGTGCCAGCAGTTTAGGCAGGGCCTACGAGCAGTACTTC.

This rearrangement joins TRBV20-1 to TRBJ1-6; a weak D match, TRBD1 (5 bases). CDR3 length: 13 amino acids. The V gene lost 6 bases and the J gene lost 4 bases, with 10 bases spanning the gap. The V gene's germline CDR1 is DFQATT and CDR2 SNEGSKA (reference sequence). CDR3 in DNA: TGCAGTGCCAAGACAGTTTATAATTCACCCCTCCACTTT. Translated, it gives CSAKTVYNSPLHF.

This clonotype was observed many times. The rearrangement uses TRBV27 and TRBJ1-4; D unresolved. V gave up 0 bases and J gave up 0 bases, with 5 bases separating them. The CDR3 length is 15 residues. CDR1 MNHEY and CDR2 SMNVEV come from the germline V gene (reference sequence). CDR3 nucleotide sequence: TGTGCCAGCAGTTTATCAGCTCCAACTAATGAAAAACTGTTTTTT. Amino acids: CASSLSAPTNEKLFF.

This clonotype has a count of ten or more. The chain has TRBV19 and TRBJ1-5; a weak D match, TRBD1 (5 bases). Germline V lookup: CDR1 LNHDA, CDR2 SQIVND (reference sequence). The CDR3 has 17 amino acids. The V end was cut by 0 bases, the J end by 7 bases, with 19 bases between. The CDR3 reads CASSIDLWTGGEQPQHF. CDR3 coding DNA: TGTGCCAGTAGTATAGATTTGTGGACCGGAGGGGAGCAGCCCCAGCATTTT.

In nucleotides, the CDR3 is TGTGCCACCGGACAGGGCGGCCATCAGCCCCAGCATTTT. It encodes CATGQGGHQPQHF. The gene calls are TRBV6-1 and TRBJ1-5, with 8 bases aligning to TRBD1. The junction had 7 bases not matched to a gene; V was cut back by 10 bases and J by 5 bases. The germline gives CDR1 MNHNS, CDR2 SASEGT. The CDR3 has 13 amino acids.

This clonotype was observed a handful of times. This rearrangement joins TRBV5-1 to TRBJ2-5; 7 nucleotides line up with TRBD2. J gave up 10 bases and V 1 base, and 13 bases lay outside the gene matches. The CDR3 runs to 15 residues. Germline lookup yields CDR1 SGHRS and CDR2 YFSETQ. In DNA form, the CDR3 reads TGCGCCAGCAGCTTGTTAAGCCTAACGCGGGAGCTCCAGTACTTC. It codes for CASSLLSLTRELQYF.

CDR3 nucleotides: TGTGCCAGCAGCTGGGCCGGGTCTCTCTACGAGCAGTACTTC. Protein product: CASSWAGSLYEQYF. This chain uses TRBV5-4 with TRBJ2-7; no clear D gene. The V end lost 3 bases, the J end lost 3 bases, and 13 bases lay between the germline ends. CDR3 length: 14 amino acids. Germline lookup yields CDR1 SGHNT and CDR2 YYREEE (reference sequence).

This clonotype was observed a few times. This chain links TRBV6-2 or TRBV6-3 with TRBJ2-3, with D tentatively TRBD2 (6 bases). This CDR3 contains 13 residues. The germline CDR1 and CDR2 sequences are MNHEY and SVGEGT. V lost 5 bases, J lost 7 bases, and 13 bases lay in between. The CDR3 protein is CASSPPGTHTQYF. CDR3 nucleotide sequence: TGTGCCAGCAGTCCCCCCGGGACTCATACGCAGTATTTT.

This clonotype showed up just a few times. This chain connects TRBV30 to TRBJ2-1; D gene ambiguous. The length of the CDR3 is 14 residues. Per the germline V gene, CDR1 is GTSNPN and CDR2 is SVGIG (reference sequence). Trimming cost V 0 bases and J 0 bases, with 6 bases left between them. DNA for the CDR3: TGTGCCTGGAGTGTAGCCAACTCCTACAATGAGCAGTTCTTC. This encodes CAWSVANSYNEQFF.

This chain uses TRBV2 with TRBJ2-5; TRBD2 is a possible D gene (7 bases). V was trimmed by 7 bases and J by 5 bases, leaving 23 bases between them. The CDR3 has 16 amino acids. CDR1 SNHLY and CDR2 FYNNEI come from the germline V gene. This chain's CDR3 is CASTTGGPRGLETQYF. CDR3 in DNA: TGTGCCAGCACTACCGGGGGGCCGAGGGGCCTGGAGACCCAGTACTTC.

This clonotype showed up many times. The chain links TRBV20-1 to TRBJ2-2, with TRBD2 identical over 8 bases. Trimming cost V 3 bases and J 1 base; bases outside gene matches: 4. The CDR3 has 15 amino acids. The germline V gene encodes CDR1 DFQATT and CDR2 SNEGSKA (reference sequence). The CDR3 coding sequence is TGCAGTGCTAGCGGGCTAGCGGGGAACACCGGGGAGCTGTTTTTT. Translation gives CSASGLAGNTGELFF.

There are many counts of this clonotype. The CDR3 loop reads CASSESDRRSYEQYF. The CDR3 DNA follows: TGTGCCAGCAGTGAGTCGGACAGGCGATCCTACGAGCAGTACTTC. This chain links TRBV2 with TRBJ2-7; 7 positions agree with TRBD1. This CDR3 has 15 amino acids. V lost 3 bases, J lost 1 base, and 6 bases stayed unmatched. Germline V lookup: CDR1 SNHLY, CDR2 FYNNEI.

This clonotype was detected only a few times. The chain combines TRBV6-5 with TRBJ2-5; 9 bases agree with TRBD2. Trimming took 0 bases from V and 10 from J; bases not matched to a gene: 3. Germline V gives CDR1 MNHEY, CDR2 SVGAGI. This CDR3 is built from 13 residues. The CDR3 DNA reads as TGTGCCAGCAGTTACTCGGGACTAGCCGGCCAGTACTTC. Translated, it gives CASSYSGLAGQYF.

The rearrangement links TRBV9 to TRBJ2-5; tentative D call: TRBD2 (6 bases). Germline V lookup: CDR1 SGDLS, CDR2 YYNGEE. Trimming took off 4 bases at V and 2 bases at J, with 18 bases between the two ends. The CDR3 runs to 16 residues. The CDR3 sequence is CASSPRGLARQETQYF. CDR3 nucleotides: TGTGCCAGCAGCCCCCGTGGGCTAGCGCGTCAAGAGACCCAGTACTTC.

This clonotype appeared many times. V gene TRBV20-1 combines with J gene TRBJ2-5; a weak D match, TRBD1 (6 bases). From germline, CDR1 is DFQATT and CDR2 SNEGSKA (reference sequence). V lost 2 bases, J lost 5 bases, and 15 bases lay in between. The CDR3 has 14 residues. The CDR3 nucleotides are TGCAGTGCTAGACGAACAGGGCTTGGGGAGACCCAGTACTTC. Its translation is CSARRTGLGETQYF.

This clonotype came up many times. The J gene is TRBJ2-3, the V gene TRBV7-9; 12 bases agree with TRBD2. Germline V gives CDR1 SEHNR, CDR2 FQNEAQ (reference sequence). After removal of 5 bases from V and 2 bases from J, the junction contained 5 bases not matched to a gene. The CDR3 contains 16 residues. The CDR3 DNA is TGTGCCAGCAGCACTAGCGGGGGGACGAACACAGATACGCAGTATTTT. This encodes CASSTSGGTNTDTQYF. The full variable domain, completed using reference TRBV7-9 and TRBJ2-3, is DTGVSQNPRHKITKRGQNVTFRCDPISEHNRLYWYRQTLGQGPEFLTYFQNEAQLEKSRLLSDRFSAERPKGSFSTLEIQRTEQGDSAMYLCASSTSGGTNTDTQYFGPGTRLTVL.

The chain recombines TRBV6-1 with TRBJ1-1; D call uncertain. This CDR3 is built from 16 residues. Deletions cut 0 bases from V and 5 bases from J, with 16 bases between. The V gene's germline CDR1 is MNHNS and CDR2 SASEGT. The CDR3 here is CASSEALLGWETEAFF. The DNA of the CDR3 is TGTGCCAGCAGTGAAGCGCTTCTAGGGTGGGAGACTGAAGCTTTCTTT.

This clonotype was observed a few times. The J gene is TRBJ1-6, the V gene TRBV5-1; 7 bases are shared with TRBD1. Germline values: CDR1 SGHRS, CDR2 YFSETQ. Trimming at V came to 0 bases and at J to 15 bases, leaving 12 bases not matched to a gene. The CDR3 sequence is 15 residues long. The CDR3 nucleotides are TGCGCCAGCAGCTTGGGACAGGGAGTTCCTGGGGTCCTCCACTTT. This codes for CASSLGQGVPGVLHF.